This T cell receptor beta chain was recorded in a study of cytomegalovirus exposure and HLA in healthy donors. Study-wide results and caveats: In a later analysis, first-cohort TCR clusters were found to tend to co-occur in the roughly 120 validation repertoires.

For this clone: Its antigen is unknown.

Repertoires were generated with immunoSEQ multiplex PCR, while TCRdb's copy carries only in-frame clones and drops some. The data show tens of thousands of clones, roughly nine tenths seen once. This CDR3 comprises 14 residues. The germline V gene has CDR1 MDHEN and CDR2 SYDVKM. V was clipped by 6 bases and J by 8 bases, with 19 bases between them. Sequenced: PBMCs. This chain uses TRBV28 with TRBJ1-1, with D tentatively TRBD1 (5 bases). The clonotype comes from a man in his late teens or twenties in good health and CMV-seronegative. The CDR3 protein is CASRPASENREAFF. The CDR3 DNA reads TGTGCCAGCAGGCCCGCTTCCGAAAACAGGGAAGCTTTCTTT.